This T cell receptor beta chain was sequenced in a study of blood T cell repertoires in COVID-19. About the study: The study drew acute and convalescent COVID-19 samples from the United States, Italy and Spain.

Germline CDR1 reads SNHLY; CDR2 reads FYNNEI. This CDR3 comprises 11 residues. Trimming removed 3 bases from V and 7 bases from J, with 6 bases in between. Authors' data handling: Scientists estimated how many nucleated cells there were by amplifying reference gene primers. Using immunoSEQ multiplex PCR, the repertoire was profiled, and TCRdb retains in-frame clones only, with some absent. Clonal size and the V and J genes are those of that table, whereas D and trimming came from the DNA. The sample lists about 410,000 clones; about 90% were seen once. This TCR was recovered from a man aged 18 to 29 who had recovered from COVID-19. This chain connects TRBV2 to TRBJ1-2; D is possibly TRBD1 (5 bases). The sample was PBMCs or T cells enriched from blood (not recorded which). CDR3: CASSEGLGYTF. The CDR3 nucleotides are TGTGCCAGCAGTGAGGGACTTGGCTACACCTTC.